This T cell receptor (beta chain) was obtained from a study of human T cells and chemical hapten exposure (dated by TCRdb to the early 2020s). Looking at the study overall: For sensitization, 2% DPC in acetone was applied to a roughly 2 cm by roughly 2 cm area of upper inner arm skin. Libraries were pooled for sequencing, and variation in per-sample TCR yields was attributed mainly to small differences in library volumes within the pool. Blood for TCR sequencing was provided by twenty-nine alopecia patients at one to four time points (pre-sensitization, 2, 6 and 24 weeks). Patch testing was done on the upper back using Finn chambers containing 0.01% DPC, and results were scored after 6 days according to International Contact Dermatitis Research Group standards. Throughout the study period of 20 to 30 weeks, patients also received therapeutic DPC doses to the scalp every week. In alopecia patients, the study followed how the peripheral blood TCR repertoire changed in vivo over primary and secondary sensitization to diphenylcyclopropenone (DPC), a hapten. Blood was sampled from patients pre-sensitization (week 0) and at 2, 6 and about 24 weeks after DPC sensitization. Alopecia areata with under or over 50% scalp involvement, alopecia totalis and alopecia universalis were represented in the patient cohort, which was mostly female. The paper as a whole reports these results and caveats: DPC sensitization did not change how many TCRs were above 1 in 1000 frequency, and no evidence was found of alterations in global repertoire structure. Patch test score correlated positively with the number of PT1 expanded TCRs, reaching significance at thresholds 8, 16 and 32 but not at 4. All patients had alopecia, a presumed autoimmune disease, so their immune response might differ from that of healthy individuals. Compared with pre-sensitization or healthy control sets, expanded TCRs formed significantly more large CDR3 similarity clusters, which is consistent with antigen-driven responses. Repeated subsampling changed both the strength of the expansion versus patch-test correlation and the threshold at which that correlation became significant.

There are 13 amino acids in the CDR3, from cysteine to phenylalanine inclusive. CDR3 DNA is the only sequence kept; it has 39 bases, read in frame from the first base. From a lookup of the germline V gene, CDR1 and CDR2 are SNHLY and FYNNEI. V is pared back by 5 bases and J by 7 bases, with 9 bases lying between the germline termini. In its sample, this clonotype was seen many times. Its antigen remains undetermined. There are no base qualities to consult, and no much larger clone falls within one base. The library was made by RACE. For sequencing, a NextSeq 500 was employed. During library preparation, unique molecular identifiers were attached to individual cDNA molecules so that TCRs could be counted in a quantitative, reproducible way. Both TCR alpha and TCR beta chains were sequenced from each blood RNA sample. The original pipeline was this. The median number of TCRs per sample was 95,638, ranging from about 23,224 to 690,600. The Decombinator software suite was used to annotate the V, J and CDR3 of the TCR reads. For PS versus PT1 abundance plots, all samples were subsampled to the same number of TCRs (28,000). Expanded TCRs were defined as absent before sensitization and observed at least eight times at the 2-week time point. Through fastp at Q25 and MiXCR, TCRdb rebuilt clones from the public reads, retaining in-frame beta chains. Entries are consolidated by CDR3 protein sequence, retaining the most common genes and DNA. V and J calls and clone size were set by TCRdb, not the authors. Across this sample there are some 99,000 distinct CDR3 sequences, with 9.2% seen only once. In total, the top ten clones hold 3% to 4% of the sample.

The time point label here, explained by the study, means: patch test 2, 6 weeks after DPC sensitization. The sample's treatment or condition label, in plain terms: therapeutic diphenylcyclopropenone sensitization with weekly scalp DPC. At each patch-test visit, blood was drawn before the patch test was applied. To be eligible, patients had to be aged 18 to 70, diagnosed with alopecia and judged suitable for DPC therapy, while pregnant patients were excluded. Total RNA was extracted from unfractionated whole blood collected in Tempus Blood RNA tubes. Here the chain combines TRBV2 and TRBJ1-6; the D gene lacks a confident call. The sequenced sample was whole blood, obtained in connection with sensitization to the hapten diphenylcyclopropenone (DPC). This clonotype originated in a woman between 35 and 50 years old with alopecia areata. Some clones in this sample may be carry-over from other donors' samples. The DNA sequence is TGTGCCAGCAGTAAGAGGTGGAATTCACCCCTCCACTTT. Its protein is CASSKRWNSPLHF.